This TCR beta chain was identified in a study of blood T cell repertoires in COVID-19. Overall study: COVID-19 samples, acute and convalescent, were from the United States, Italy and Spain. The cDNA or gDNA used as material had been derived from T cells, B-cell-depleted T cells, or PBMCs.

In its sample, this clone was seen once. As handled by the study authors: It was from reference gene primer amplification that nucleated cell counts were estimated. TCRdb's copy holds only in-frame clones and misses some; the assay was immunoSEQ multiplex PCR. Clone size and V and J calls were adopted from that table, with D and trimming inferred from the DNA. Of over 200,000 clones listed, 85% to 90% were seen once; the top ten hold approximately 2.6%. Trimming at V came to 4 bases and at J to 5 bases, leaving 2 bases not matched to a gene. Germline assignment: CDR1 SGDLS and CDR2 YYNGEE. CDR3 size: 14 residues.

The chain recombines TRBV9 with TRBJ1-4, with TRBD1 identical over 10 bases. Sequencing was performed on peripheral blood. The sequence was obtained from a man aged 25 to 40 with COVID-19, enrolled during active disease. CDR3 amino acids: CASSPGQGNEKLFF. As DNA, the CDR3 is TGTGCCAGCAGCCCGGGACAGGGGAATGAAAAACTGTTTTTT.